Shown below are 13 T cell receptor beta chains from a single sample sequenced in a study of cytomegalovirus exposure and HLA in healthy donors. Vbeta (60) and Jbeta (13) primers were used in the PCR. Assay: immunoSEQ multiplex PCR; the TCRdb copy retains only in-frame clones and omits some. This table holds 85,000 to 100,000 clones, about four fifths found once. Sequenced: PBMCs. All receptors derive from a woman between 35 and 50 years old in good health and CMV-seropositive.

The chain employs TRBV2 and TRBJ1-2, with D possibly TRBD1 on 5 matching bases. CDR3 size: 14 residues. Trimming took 6 bases from V and 2 from J, leaving 13 bases between them. CDR1 and CDR2 from the germline V gene are SNHLY and FYNNEI. The DNA for the CDR3 is TGTGCCAGCAGGGCCGACAGTTTGAACTATGGCTACACCTTC. The encoded protein is CASRADSLNYGYTF.

Only a few counts were recorded for this clone. This chain uses TRBV6-5 with TRBJ1-5, with TRBD1 identical over 10 bases. With 6 bases clipped from V and 1 base from J, the junction kept 3 bases outside the gene matches. Per the germline V gene, CDR1 is MNHEY and CDR2 is SVGAGI. This CDR3 contains 15 residues. Here the CDR3 DNA reads TGTGCCAGCAGAAGACAGGGGGCGAGCAATCAGCCCCAGCATTTT. This translates into CASRRQGASNQPQHF.

This clone was found once. CDR3 nucleotides: TGTGCCAGCACAAGTCTAGCGGGAGGGTCCTCTTACAATGAGCAGTTCTTC. This translates into CASTSLAGGSSYNEQFF. The rearrangement uses TRBV9 and TRBJ2-1; 12 nucleotides agree with TRBD2. Germline V gene lookup returns CDR1 SGDLS and CDR2 YYNGEE. V lost 6 bases, J lost 4 bases, and 11 bases stayed unmatched. This CDR3 has 17 amino acids.

The chain is built from TRBV15 and TRBJ1-5; perhaps TRBD1 as D (5 bases). Germline loops: CDR1 LNHNV, CDR2 YYDKDF (reference sequence). V gave up 0 bases and J gave up 7 bases, with 16 bases separating them. The CDR3 length is 16 residues. The chain's CDR3 is CATSRDTATAPQPQHF. DNA for the CDR3: TGTGCCACCAGCAGAGATACCGCGACAGCGCCCCAGCCCCAGCATTTT.

Only one count was recorded for this clone. The V gene is TRBV30, the J gene TRBJ1-1, with D tentatively TRBD1 (6 bases). CDR3 length: 15 residues. Germline CDR1 is GTSNPN and CDR2 is SVGIG (reference sequence). Between the trimmed V and J ends, which lost 4 bases and 3 bases, there was a span of 18 bases. The CDR3 region is CAWTDPGTPYTEAFF. The CDR3 DNA is TGTGCCTGGACCGACCCCGGGACACCTTACACTGAAGCTTTCTTT.

This clone was detected a few times. This chain joins TRBV5-4 and TRBJ2-5, with 7 bases identical to TRBD1. This CDR3 contains 15 residues. Germline V gene lookup returns CDR1 SGHNT and CDR2 YYREEE (reference sequence). V shed 0 bases, J shed 2 bases, and the junction held 4 bases outside the gene matches. The CDR3 coding sequence is TGTGCCAGCAGCTTGGATCCGGGACAGCAAGAGACCCAGTACTTC. It codes for CASSLDPGQQETQYF.

This clone occurred once. The rearrangement uses TRBV4-1 and TRBJ2-7, with 11 bases that match TRBD1. The germline CDR1 and CDR2 sequences are MGHRA and YSYEKL. The trim removed 4 bases at V and 3 bases at J, leaving 5 bases unmatched. The CDR3 sequence is 15 residues long. The CDR3 nucleotides read TGCGCCAGCAGCCGAACCGGGACAGGGGGCTACGAGCAGTACTTC. Its translation: CASSRTGTGGYEQYF.

This rearrangement joins TRBV12-1 to TRBJ2-7; whether TRBD2, the table's D call, matches the DNA was not checked. TRBV12-1 is deemed a pseudogene. CDR3 length equals 14 residues. The CDR3 DNA sequence: TGTGCCAGCAGCTTAGATCTAGATGCTTACGAGCAGTACTTC. This encodes CASSLDLDAYEQYF.

The chain employs TRBV19 and TRBJ2-7, with 10 bases aligning to TRBD1. The V gene's germline CDR1 is LNHDA and CDR2 SQIVND (reference sequence). This CDR3 contains 14 residues. V lost 7 bases, J lost 4 bases, and 7 bases stayed unmatched. The CDR3 spells CASTSTGGRYEQYF. The CDR3 coding sequence is TGTGCCAGTACCTCGACAGGGGGCAGGTACGAGCAGTACTTC.

This chain links TRBV7-9 with TRBJ2-3; D is perhaps TRBD2 (6 bases). The CDR3 loop spans 14 amino acids. Germline V gene lookup returns CDR1 SEHNR and CDR2 FQNEAQ (reference sequence). Trimming shortened V by 5 bases and J by 1 base, and 10 bases separated the two germline ends. DNA for the CDR3: TGTGCCAGCAGCCGATCTAGCGGCACAGATACGCAGTATTTT. Its protein product is CASSRSSGTDTQYF.

This sequence joins TRBV15 and TRBJ1-1; D remains ambiguous. V was cut by 0 bases and J by 4 bases, with 12 bases left in between. The germline V gene encodes CDR1 LNHNV and CDR2 YYDKDF (reference sequence). This CDR3 region has 15 residues. The CDR3 here is CATSRDGGKGTEAFF. In DNA, the CDR3 is TGTGCCACCAGCAGAGATGGCGGGAAAGGCACTGAAGCTTTCTTT.

The CDR3 reads CASSFFRLAGTSGANVLTF. CDR3 DNA: TGTGCCAGCAGCTTTTTTAGACTAGCGGGAACCTCTGGGGCCAACGTCCTGACTTTC. V is TRBV7-9 and J is TRBJ2-6; 11 nucleotides agree with TRBD2. This CDR3 is 19 amino acids long. Germline V lookup: CDR1 SEHNR, CDR2 FQNEAQ (reference sequence). The V and J ends lost 3 bases and 0 bases, in that order; junction bases with no gene match: 7.

CDR3 protein: CASSQAGLRDRRRSTEAFF. CDR3 nucleotides: TGCGCCAGCAGCCAAGCCGGGCTTCGGGACAGGCGTAGATCCACTGAAGCTTTCTTT. The chain has TRBV4-1 and TRBJ1-1; 8 bases map to TRBD1. V was clipped by 1 base and J by 4 bases; unmatched bases: 17. Germline V gene sequence: CDR1 MGHRA, CDR2 YSYEKL. CDR3 length equals 19 residues.